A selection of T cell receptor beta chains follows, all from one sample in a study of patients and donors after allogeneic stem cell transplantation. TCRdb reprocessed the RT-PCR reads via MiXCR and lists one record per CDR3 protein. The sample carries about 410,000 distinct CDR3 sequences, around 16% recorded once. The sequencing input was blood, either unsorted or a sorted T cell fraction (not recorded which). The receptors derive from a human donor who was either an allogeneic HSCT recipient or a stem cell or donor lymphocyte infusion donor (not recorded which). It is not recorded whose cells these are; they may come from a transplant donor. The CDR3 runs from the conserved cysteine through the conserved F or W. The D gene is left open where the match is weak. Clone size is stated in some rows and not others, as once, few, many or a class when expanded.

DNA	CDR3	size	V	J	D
TGCGCCAGCAGCCAAGAGGATGTGGGCGGTTCAGATACGCAGTATTTT	CASSQEDVGGSDTQYF	few	TRBV4-3	TRBJ2-3	.
TGTGCCAGCTCACCTACAGGGAGCTCCTACAATGAGCAGTTCTTC	CASSPTGSSYNEQFF	.	TRBV18	TRBJ2-1	.
TGTGCCAGCAGTTACTCCGGACGGGTAAACTATGGCTACACCTTC	CASSYSGRVNYGYTF	.	TRBV6-5	TRBJ1-2	.
TGTGCCAGCAGACGAGCAGGGGCGAAGAACACTGAAGCTTTCTTT	CASRRAGAKNTEAFF	.	TRBV7-9	TRBJ1-1	.
TGTGCCAGTAGTGAGCACAGGGGGCGGTACGAGCAGTACTTC	CASSEHRGRYEQYF	few	TRBV19	TRBJ2-7	TRBD1
TGTGCCAGCAGAAACGGGGGTAAGCCCCTCCACTTT	CASRNGGKPLHF	few	TRBV12-3/TRBV12-4	TRBJ1-6	.
TGCGCCAGCAGCCAAGTGGGTCTTCTCACAGATACGCAGTATTTT	CASSQVGLLTDTQYF	many	TRBV4-1	TRBJ2-3	.
TGCAGTGCTAGGGGTAGCGGAGGAATCAGGGTAAATGAGCAGTTCTTC	CSARGSGGIRVNEQFF	.	TRBV20-1	TRBJ2-1	.
TGCGCCAGCAGCTTGCAAGGGCCGGCAGCTAATGAAAAACTGTTTTTT	CASSLQGPAANEKLFF	.	TRBV5-1	TRBJ1-4	.
TGTGCCAGCAGCTTTTTCCAAGGTCGGAGCAGGGAAAAATCTGGGGCCAACGTCCTGACTTTC	CASSFFQGRSREKSGANVLTF	.	TRBV5-4	TRBJ2-6	.
TGTGCCAGCAGCTTCGGGCCCCTAGGATCTGAAGCTTTCTTT	CASSFGPLGSEAFF	few	TRBV5-6	TRBJ1-1	.
TGTGCCAGCAGTTCCTCGGGAGGCTACGAGCAGTACTTC	CASSSSGGYEQYF	few	TRBV27	TRBJ2-7	TRBD2
TGTGCCATCAGGGAAGCAAGCGGGAGGGCCGGGAATGAGCAGTTCTTC	CAIREASGRAGNEQFF	few	TRBV10-3	TRBJ2-1	TRBD2
TGCGCCAGCACTGTACAGGGTAGGGGTGTAGATACGCAGTATTTT	CASTVQGRGVDTQYF	many	TRBV4-1	TRBJ2-3	.
TGTGCCAGCAGCCAAGTAGATGCCCTGGGCGAGCAGTACTTC	CASSQVDALGEQYF	few	TRBV4-2	TRBJ2-7	.
TGTGCCAGCAGTTACCCCAGGAGCTACGAGCAGTACTTC	CASSYPRSYEQYF	.	TRBV6-2/TRBV6-3	TRBJ2-7	.